The T cell receptor beta chain under discussion was sequenced for a study of blood T cell repertoires in COVID-19. Turning to the study itself: COVID-19 samples, acute and convalescent, were from the United States, Italy and Spain. The analysed material was cDNA or gDNA that came from T cells, B-cell-depleted T cells, or PBMCs.

The germline V gene has CDR1 LGHDT and CDR2 YNNKEL (reference sequence). The CDR3 has 15 amino acids. V shed 4 bases and J shed 8 bases, with 18 bases lying between them. As originally analysed: Amplification of reference gene primers provided the estimated nucleated cell counts. Sequenced by immunoSEQ multiplex PCR; TCRdb stores in-frame clones only, minus some. V, J and clone size were drawn from that table, and D and trimming were deduced from the DNA. The sample carries 100,000 to 120,000 clones, over 60% recorded once. This clone was detected ten times or more. The chain is built from TRBV3-1 (or the pseudogene TRBV3-2) and TRBJ2-1; tentative D call: TRBD2 (5 bases). The sample taken for sequencing was peripheral blood. This sequence originates from a woman older than 75 with active or convalescent COVID-19. In DNA, the CDR3 is TGTGCCAGCAGCCTTTCCTCGCCGGGGATAGATGAGCAGTTCTTC. It encodes CASSLSSPGIDEQFF.